Listed below are T cell receptor beta chains from one sample, sequenced in a study of radiation and T cells in renal cell carcinoma. Profiling relied on immunoSEQ multiplex PCR, and the TCRdb table lists in-frame clones only, not all of them. This sample has 70,000 to 80,000 clones, with approximately 83% found just once. The source was blood, collected from a patient whose treatment included radiotherapy and nephrectomy. Source of these receptors: a woman between 50 and 59 years old with renal cell carcinoma. Both conserved end residues are part of each CDR3. The D gene is left open where the match is weak. Not every row has a clone size; where given, it reads once, few, many or a size class.

J gene: TRBJ1-2; clone size: .; CDR3 length: 16; V gene: TRBV19; D gene: .; CDR3 protein: CASSSGHQGPDYGYTF; CDR3 DNA: TGTGCCAGTAGTTCCGGGCATCAGGGTCCGGACTATGGCTACACCTTC
J gene: TRBJ2-1; clone size: once; CDR3 length: 14; V gene: TRBV19; D gene: .; CDR3 protein: CATSRRDTYNEQFF; CDR3 DNA: TGTGCCACTTCCCGCCGGGATACCTACAATGAGCAGTTCTTC
J gene: TRBJ1-4; clone size: .; CDR3 length: 15; V gene: TRBV7-9; D gene: .; CDR3 protein: CASSLAGLSAEKLFF; CDR3 DNA: TGTGCCAGCAGCTTAGCAGGGTTGAGCGCTGAAAAACTGTTTTTT
J gene: TRBJ1-2; clone size: .; CDR3 length: 13; V gene: TRBV28; D gene: TRBD1; CDR3 protein: CASSSGQGYGYTF; CDR3 DNA: TGTGCCAGCAGTTCGGGACAGGGCTATGGCTACACCTTC
J gene: TRBJ2-7; clone size: .; CDR3 length: 18; V gene: TRBV7-8; D gene: TRBD2; CDR3 protein: CASSLVKPAGGKSAEQYF; CDR3 DNA: TGTGCCAGCAGCTTAGTAAAGCCGGCGGGAGGGAAGAGTGCCGAGCAGTACTTC
J gene: TRBJ2-1; clone size: .; CDR3 length: 13; V gene: TRBV19; D gene: TRBD2; CDR3 protein: CASGRGRDNEQFF; CDR3 DNA: TGTGCCAGTGGTCGGGGGAGGGACAATGAGCAGTTCTTC
J gene: TRBJ1-2; clone size: .; CDR3 length: 12; V gene: TRBV7-2; D gene: .; CDR3 protein: CASSLALGLYTF; CDR3 DNA: TGTGCCAGCAGCTTAGCGTTAGGCCTCTACACCTTC
J gene: TRBJ2-5; clone size: .; CDR3 length: 15; V gene: TRBV5-4; D gene: TRBD2; CDR3 protein: CASSFERGGGETQYF; CDR3 DNA: TGTGCCAGCAGCTTTGAGCGGGGGGGCGGTGAGACCCAGTACTTC
J gene: TRBJ2-3; clone size: .; CDR3 length: 15; V gene: TRBV5-1; D gene: .; CDR3 protein: CASSLSAGSSDTQYF; CDR3 DNA: TGCGCCAGCAGCTTGTCGGCAGGGAGTTCAGATACGCAGTATTTT
J gene: TRBJ2-7; clone size: few; CDR3 length: 15; V gene: TRBV4-1; D gene: TRBD1; CDR3 protein: CASSQTTGFGYEQYF; CDR3 DNA: TGCGCCAGCAGCCAAACGACAGGGTTCGGCTACGAGCAGTACTTC
J gene: TRBJ1-1; clone size: .; CDR3 length: 14; V gene: TRBV27; D gene: .; CDR3 protein: CASGRGGARTEAFF; CDR3 DNA: TGTGCCAGCGGCCGGGGTGGCGCGCGCACTGAAGCTTTCTTT
J gene: TRBJ1-1; clone size: .; CDR3 length: 19; V gene: TRBV28; D gene: TRBD1; CDR3 protein: CASSFGRGLMGTVNTEAFF; CDR3 DNA: TGTGCCAGCAGTTTTGGCAGGGGGCTCATGGGTACAGTGAACACTGAAGCTTTCTTT
J gene: TRBJ2-1; clone size: .; CDR3 length: 13; V gene: TRBV7-2; D gene: TRBD2; CDR3 protein: CASRGGGRNEQFF; CDR3 DNA: TGTGCCAGCAGAGGAGGCGGGAGAAATGAGCAGTTCTTC
J gene: TRBJ1-2; clone size: .; CDR3 length: 9; V gene: TRBV23-1; D gene: .; CDR3 protein: CASSQAGFF; CDR3 DNA: TGCGCCAGCAGTCAAGCGGGATTCTTC
J gene: TRBJ1-2; clone size: .; CDR3 length: 14; V gene: TRBV7-2; D gene: .; CDR3 protein: CASSLEGFNYGYTF; CDR3 DNA: TGTGCCAGCAGCTTAGAAGGGTTCAACTATGGCTACACCTTC
J gene: TRBJ2-7; clone size: .; CDR3 length: 15; V gene: TRBV15; D gene: TRBD2; CDR3 protein: CATSSGPGLNYEQYF; CDR3 DNA: TGTGCCACCAGCAGCGGACCGGGACTAAACTACGAGCAGTACTTC
J gene: TRBJ1-5; clone size: few; CDR3 length: 13; V gene: TRBV5-4; D gene: .; CDR3 protein: CASSSEGDQPQHF; CDR3 DNA: TGTGCCAGCAGCTCCGAAGGGGATCAGCCCCAGCATTTT
J gene: TRBJ2-6; clone size: once; CDR3 length: 15; V gene: TRBV5-1; D gene: .; CDR3 protein: CASSLAESGTRLLTF; CDR3 DNA: TGCGCCAGCAGCTTGGCCGAGTCAGGGACCCGACTCCTGACTTTC
J gene: TRBJ2-2; clone size: .; CDR3 length: 14; V gene: TRBV4-3; D gene: .; CDR3 protein: CASSQFGLSGELFF; CDR3 DNA: TGCGCCAGCAGCCAATTCGGTTTGAGCGGGGAGCTGTTTTTT
J gene: TRBJ1-2; clone size: .; CDR3 length: 13; V gene: TRBV28; D gene: .; CDR3 protein: CASSPHREGGYTF; CDR3 DNA: TGTGCCAGCAGTCCACACAGGGAAGGAGGCTACACCTTC
J gene: TRBJ2-7; clone size: .; CDR3 length: 16; V gene: TRBV18; D gene: TRBD2; CDR3 protein: CASSLARTSGSNEQYF; CDR3 DNA: TGTGCCAGCTCACTCGCTCGGACTAGCGGGAGTAACGAGCAGTACTTC
J gene: TRBJ1-1; clone size: .; CDR3 length: 12; V gene: TRBV18; D gene: .; CDR3 protein: CASSPFESEAFF; CDR3 DNA: TGTGCCAGCTCGCCTTTCGAGTCTGAAGCTTTCTTT
J gene: TRBJ2-3; clone size: .; CDR3 length: 14; V gene: TRBV19; D gene: .; CDR3 protein: CASSIDLGGNTQYF; CDR3 DNA: TGTGCCAGTAGTATAGATCTTGGGGGAAATACGCAGTATTTT
J gene: TRBJ2-3; clone size: once; CDR3 length: 13; V gene: TRBV5-1; D gene: .; CDR3 protein: CASSPGVTDTQYF; CDR3 DNA: TGCGCCAGCAGCCCGGGGGTCACAGATACGCAGTATTTT
J gene: TRBJ1-3; clone size: .; CDR3 length: 17; V gene: TRBV21-1; D gene: .; CDR3 protein: CASSLTPRGPSGNTIYF; CDR3 DNA: TGTGCCAGCAGCCTAACCCCCAGGGGCCCCTCTGGAAACACCATATATTTT
J gene: TRBJ1-3; clone size: .; CDR3 length: 15; V gene: TRBV6-6; D gene: .; CDR3 protein: CASLSSRESRNTIYF; CDR3 DNA: TGTGCCAGCTTGTCGAGCAGGGAAAGTCGGAACACCATATATTTT
J gene: TRBJ1-1; clone size: once; CDR3 length: 14; V gene: TRBV28; D gene: .; CDR3 protein: CASSRDVRSTEAFF; CDR3 DNA: TGTGCCAGCAGTCGCGACGTTAGGAGCACTGAAGCTTTCTTT